This T cell receptor (beta chain) was profiled in a study of blood T cells in healthy people across ages. J was trimmed by 11 bases and V by 4 bases; bases with no gene match: 13. The CDR3 runs to 15 residues. Germline V gives CDR1 MGHRA, CDR2 YSYEKL. This clonotype was seen only a few times. The use of a sample-barcoded 5' primer and a J-beta primer mix characterized a second PCR of roughly 7 to 12 cycles. TCRdb fed the 5' RACE reads into MiXCR, producing one record per CDR3 protein. The sample carries around 800,000 distinct CDR3 sequences, 20% to 30% recorded once. This sample also belongs to another study, concerning T cells of mothers and their children.

The chain uses TRBV4-1 and TRBJ1-4, with 7 bases that match TRBD1. The source of this sequence is a boy younger than 18 in good health. The sequenced material came from blood. CDR3 nucleotides: TGCGCCAGCAGCCCCACCGCGGGACAGACCGGGAAACTGTTTTTT. Translated, it gives CASSPTAGQTGKLFF.